A selection of T cell receptor beta chains follows, all from one sample in a study of blood T cell repertoires in COVID-19. Profiled with immunoSEQ multiplex PCR; TCRdb holds only in-frame clones, not every one. Of over 70,000 clones listed, 85% to 95% are singletons. Material: peripheral blood. These receptors all stem from a human donor with active COVID-19. The donor label of this sample is uncertain. Each CDR3 is given with its conserved first and last residue. D genes are given only for firm matches. Size tells how often a clone was seen (once, few, many) or the class of an expanded clone, and some rows leave it out.

d_gene	abundance	len	j_gene	v_gene	CDR3aa	CDR3nt
TRBD1	once	15	TRBJ1-1	TRBV15	CATSKMTGINTEAFF	TGTGCCACCAGCAAAATGACAGGGATAAACACTGAAGCTTTCTTT
-	-	19	TRBJ1-5	TRBV19	CASSIGAPAEWHSNQPQHF	TGTGCCAGTAGTATAGGGGCACCCGCTGAGTGGCATAGCAATCAGCCCCAGCATTTT
-	-	13	TRBJ1-2	TRBV27	CASHKTGDYGYTF	TGTGCCAGCCATAAAACAGGAGATTATGGCTACACCTTC
-	-	16	TRBJ2-7	TRBV27	CASGSAGAALVYEQYF	TGTGCCAGCGGGTCGGCAGGGGCAGCCCTTGTCTACGAGCAGTACTTC
-	-	16	TRBJ2-1	TRBV4-3	CASSQDSGLNYNEQFF	TGCGCCAGCAGCCAAGACTCAGGACTAAACTACAATGAGCAGTTCTTC
-	-	13	TRBJ2-7	TRBV20-1	CSASTGVVYEQYF	TGCAGTGCTAGTACCGGGGTGGTCTACGAGCAGTACTTC
-	-	14	TRBJ2-1	TRBV11-2	CASSLDSAYNEQFF	TGTGCCAGCAGCTTAGACAGTGCCTACAATGAGCAGTTCTTC
TRBD2	-	17	TRBJ2-1	TRBV6-6	CASSRIAGDPPYNEQFF	TGTGCCAGCAGTCGAATAGCGGGGGATCCACCGTACAATGAGCAGTTCTTC
TRBD2	-	16	TRBJ2-3	TRBV9	CASSPRTSGGTDTQYF	TGTGCCAGCAGCCCACGGACTAGCGGAGGCACAGATACGCAGTATTTT
-	few	19	TRBJ2-7	TRBV14	CASSRQLIPGLKEAYEQYF	TGTGCCAGCAGCCGCCAGCTCATCCCGGGACTCAAAGAAGCCTACGAGCAGTACTTC
TRBD1	-	22	TRBJ2-5	TRBV12-5	CASGLVRDPGQGASVPKETQYF	TGTGCTAGTGGTTTGGTAAGGGATCCGGGACAGGGGGCTTCAGTGCCAAAAGAGACCCAGTACTTC
-	once	13	TRBJ1-2	TRBV23-1	CASSQLGRGGYTF	TGCGCCAGCAGTCAATTAGGGAGGGGTGGCTACACCTTC
-	once	11	TRBJ2-1	TRBV18	CASARLGEQFF	TGTGCCAGCGCGAGACTGGGTGAGCAGTTCTTC
-	-	15	TRBJ2-2	TRBV10-3	CAISEEGKNTGELFF	TGTGCCATCAGTGAGGAGGGTAAGAACACCGGGGAGCTGTTTTTT
-	-	14	TRBJ1-4	TRBV2	CASSVRGTNEKLFF	TGTGCCAGCAGTGTGCGGGGAACTAATGAAAAACTGTTTTTT
TRBD2	-	16	TRBJ2-3	TRBV9	CASSVALRGGPDTQYF	TGTGCCAGCAGCGTAGCCTTGCGGGGGGGCCCAGATACGCAGTATTTT
-	-	18	TRBJ1-4	TRBV9	CASSVAESGGGRGEKLFF	TGTGCCAGCAGCGTAGCTGAGAGTGGGGGGGGAAGAGGCGAAAAACTGTTTTTT
-	-	15	TRBJ1-5	TRBV2	CASSEQQTRNQPQHF	TGTGCCAGCAGTGAACAGCAGACGAGGAATCAGCCCCAGCATTTT
TRBD1	-	15	TRBJ2-1	TRBV5-4	CASSLEGQSSDEQFF	TGTGCCAGCAGCTTGGAGGGACAGTCATCCGATGAGCAGTTCTTC
TRBD1	-	14	TRBJ1-2	TRBV5-6	CASSLDRGLDGYTF	TGTGCCAGCAGCTTGGACAGGGGGTTGGATGGCTACACCTTC
-	-	15	TRBJ2-2	TRBV9	CASSVGATNTGELFF	TGTGCCAGCAGCGTAGGGGCTACAAACACCGGGGAGCTGTTTTTT
TRBD2	-	17	TRBJ2-3	TRBV9	CASSVRASGGARDTQYF	TGTGCCAGCAGCGTACGGGCTAGCGGGGGGGCTAGGGATACGCAGTATTTT
TRBD2	-	17	TRBJ2-1	TRBV4-1	CASSQILSGGPRSEQFF	TGCGCCAGCAGCCAAATCCTTAGCGGGGGGCCACGGAGTGAGCAGTTCTTC
TRBD1	-	16	TRBJ2-1	TRBV6-4	CASSSQRTGFYNEQFF	TGTGCCAGCAGTTCACAGAGGACAGGATTTTACAATGAGCAGTTCTTC
-	few	15	TRBJ1-1	TRBV3-1/TRBV3-2	CASSQGGSSNTEAFF	TGTGCCAGCAGCCAAGGGGGCAGCTCGAACACTGAAGCTTTCTTT
-	-	15	TRBJ2-1	TRBV7-3	CASSSQFASEDEQFF	TGTGCCAGCAGCTCCCAATTCGCTAGCGAGGATGAGCAGTTCTTC
-	-	16	TRBJ2-3	TRBV3-1/TRBV3-2	CASSQGGGGNTDTQYF	TGTGCCAGCAGCCAAGGTGGCGGGGGCAACACAGATACGCAGTATTTT
TRBD2	-	15	TRBJ2-3	TRBV7-9	CASSPPAGAGDTQYF	TGTGCCAGCAGCCCCCCAGCGGGGGCCGGGGATACGCAGTATTTT
TRBD2	-	17	TRBJ2-2	TRBV10-3	CAISDLQRGRSTGELFF	TGTGCCATCAGTGATTTACAGCGGGGGAGGTCCACCGGGGAGCTGTTTTTT
-	-	15	TRBJ2-3	TRBV3-1/TRBV3-2	CASSPSDTSTDTQYF	TGTGCCAGCAGCCCCTCTGACACAAGCACAGATACGCAGTATTTT
TRBD1	-	16	TRBJ1-4	TRBV4-1	CASSQDGGTGEEKLFF	TGCGCCAGCAGCCAAGATGGGGGGACAGGGGAAGAAAAACTGTTTTTT
-	once	14	TRBJ1-6	TRBV5-4	CASSPTVVNSPLHF	TGTGCCAGCAGCCCCACGGTTGTCAATTCACCCCTCCACTTT
TRBD1	-	12	TRBJ2-7	TRBV12-3/TRBV12-4	CASSLTGNEQYF	TGTGCCAGCAGCTTGACAGGGAACGAGCAGTACTTC
TRBD1	-	15	TRBJ2-7	TRBV4-3	CASSPGQGARYEQYF	TGCGCCAGCAGCCCTGGACAGGGGGCGAGGTACGAGCAGTACTTC
-	-	13	TRBJ1-4	TRBV7-6	CASSLSSGEKLFF	TGTGCCAGCAGCTTATCATCGGGGGAAAAACTGTTTTTT
TRBD1	-	15	TRBJ1-2	TRBV18	CASSLSGQADYGYTF	TGTGCCAGCTCACTATCAGGACAGGCGGACTATGGCTACACCTTC
TRBD1	-	15	TRBJ2-2	TRBV10-3	CAISEQGAPDGELFF	TGTGCCATCAGTGAGCAGGGGGCGCCAGACGGGGAGCTGTTTTTT
-	-	15	TRBJ1-6	TRBV6-5	CASSYSRVINSPLHF	TGTGCCAGCAGTTACTCGAGGGTTATTAATTCACCCCTCCACTTT
TRBD1	-	15	TRBJ2-5	TRBV4-1	CASSQIGQGEETQYF	TGCGCCAGCAGCCAAATAGGACAGGGCGAGGAGACCCAGTACTTC